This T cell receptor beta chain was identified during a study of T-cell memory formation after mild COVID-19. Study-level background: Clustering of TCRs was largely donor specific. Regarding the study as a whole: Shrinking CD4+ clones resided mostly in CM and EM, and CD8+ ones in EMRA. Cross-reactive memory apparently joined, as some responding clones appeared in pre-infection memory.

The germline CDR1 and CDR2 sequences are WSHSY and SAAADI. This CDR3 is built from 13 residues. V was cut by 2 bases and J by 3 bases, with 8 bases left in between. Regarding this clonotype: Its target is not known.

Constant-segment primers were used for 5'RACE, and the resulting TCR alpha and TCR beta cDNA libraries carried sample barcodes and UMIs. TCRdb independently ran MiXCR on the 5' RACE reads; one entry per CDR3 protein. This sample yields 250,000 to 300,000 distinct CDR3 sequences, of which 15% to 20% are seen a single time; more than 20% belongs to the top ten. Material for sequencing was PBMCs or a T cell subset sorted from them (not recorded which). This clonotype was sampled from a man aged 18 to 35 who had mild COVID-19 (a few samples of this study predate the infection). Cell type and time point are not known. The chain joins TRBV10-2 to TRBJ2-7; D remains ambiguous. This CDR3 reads CASSEGRVYEQYF. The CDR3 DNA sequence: TGCGCCAGCAGTGAGGGCAGAGTCTACGAGCAGTACTTC.